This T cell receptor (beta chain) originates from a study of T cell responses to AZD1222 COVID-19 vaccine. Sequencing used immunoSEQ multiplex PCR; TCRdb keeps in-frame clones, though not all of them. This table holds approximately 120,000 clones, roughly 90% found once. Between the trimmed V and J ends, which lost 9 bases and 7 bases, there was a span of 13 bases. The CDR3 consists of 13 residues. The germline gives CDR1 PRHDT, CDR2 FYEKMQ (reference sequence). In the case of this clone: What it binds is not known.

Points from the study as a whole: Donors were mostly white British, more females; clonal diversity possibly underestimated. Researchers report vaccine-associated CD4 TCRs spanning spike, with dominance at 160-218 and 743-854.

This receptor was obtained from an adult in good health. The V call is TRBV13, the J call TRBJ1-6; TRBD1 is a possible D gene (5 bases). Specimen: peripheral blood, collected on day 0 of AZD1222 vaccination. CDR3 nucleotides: TGTGCCAGAGAGACAGAGAGAAATTCACCCCTCCACTTT. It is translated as CARETERNSPLHF.